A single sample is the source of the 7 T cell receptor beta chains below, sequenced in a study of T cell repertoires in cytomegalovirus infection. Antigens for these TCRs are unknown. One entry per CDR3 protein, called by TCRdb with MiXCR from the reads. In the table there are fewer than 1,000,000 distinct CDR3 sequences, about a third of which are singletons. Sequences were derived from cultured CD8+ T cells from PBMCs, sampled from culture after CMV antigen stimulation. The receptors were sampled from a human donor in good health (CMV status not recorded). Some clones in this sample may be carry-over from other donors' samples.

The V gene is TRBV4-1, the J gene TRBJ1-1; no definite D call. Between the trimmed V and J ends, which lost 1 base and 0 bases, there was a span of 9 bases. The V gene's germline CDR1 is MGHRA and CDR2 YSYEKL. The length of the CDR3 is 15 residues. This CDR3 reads CASSQVSEMNTEAFF. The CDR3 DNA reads TGCGCCAGCAGCCAAGTGTCAGAAATGAACACTGAAGCTTTCTTT.

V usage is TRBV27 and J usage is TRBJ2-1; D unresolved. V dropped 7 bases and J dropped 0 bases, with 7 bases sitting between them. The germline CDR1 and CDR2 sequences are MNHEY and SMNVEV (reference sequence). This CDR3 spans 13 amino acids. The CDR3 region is CASMATSYNEQFF. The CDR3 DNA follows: TGTGCCAGCATGGCAACCTCCTACAATGAGCAGTTCTTC.

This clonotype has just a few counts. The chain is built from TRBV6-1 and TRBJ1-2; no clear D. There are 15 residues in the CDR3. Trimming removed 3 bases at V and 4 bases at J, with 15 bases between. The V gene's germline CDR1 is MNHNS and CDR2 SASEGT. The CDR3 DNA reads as TGTGCCAGCAGTGATCGACGGGGAACTTTCTATGGCTACACCTTC. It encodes CASSDRRGTFYGYTF.

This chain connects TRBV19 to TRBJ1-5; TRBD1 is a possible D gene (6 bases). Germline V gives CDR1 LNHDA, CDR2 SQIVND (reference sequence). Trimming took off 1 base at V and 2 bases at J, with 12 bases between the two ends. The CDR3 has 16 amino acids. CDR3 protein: CASSIAGANGNQPQHF. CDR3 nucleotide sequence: TGTGCCAGTAGTATAGCGGGGGCTAATGGCAATCAGCCCCAGCATTTT.

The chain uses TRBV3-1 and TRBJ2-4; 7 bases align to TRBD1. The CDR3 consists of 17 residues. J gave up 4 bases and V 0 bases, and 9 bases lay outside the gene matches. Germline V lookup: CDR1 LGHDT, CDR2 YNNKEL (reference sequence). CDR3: CASSQDPGTAEKNIQYF. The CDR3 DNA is TGTGCCAGCAGCCAAGACCCAGGGACAGCCGAAAAAAACATTCAGTACTTC.

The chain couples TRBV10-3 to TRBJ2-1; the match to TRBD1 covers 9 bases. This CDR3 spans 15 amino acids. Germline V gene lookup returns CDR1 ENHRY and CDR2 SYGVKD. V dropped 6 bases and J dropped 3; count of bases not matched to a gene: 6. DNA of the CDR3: TGTGCCATCAGCCCTGACAGGGGGAACTACAATGAGCAGTTCTTC. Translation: CAISPDRGNYNEQFF.

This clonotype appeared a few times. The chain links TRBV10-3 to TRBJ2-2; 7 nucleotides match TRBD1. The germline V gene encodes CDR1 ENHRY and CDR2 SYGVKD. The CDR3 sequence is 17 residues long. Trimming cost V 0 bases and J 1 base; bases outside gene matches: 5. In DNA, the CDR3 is TGTGCCATCAGTGAGTCGGTTTCAGGGGGGAACACCGGGGAGCTGTTTTTT. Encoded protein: CAISESVSGGNTGELFF.